A selection of T cell receptor beta chains follows, all from one sample in a study of monozygotic twins with inflammatory bowel disease. No DNA is given; TCRdb re-called the 5' RACE reads and lists each CDR3 protein once. This sample's table reports 400,000 or so distinct CDR3 sequences. The sample comprised blood. These TCRs come from a human donor with ulcerative colitis or Crohn's disease, or a healthy co-twin of an affected twin (not recorded which). The CDR3 runs from the conserved cysteine through the conserved F or W.

length | J | V | CDR3
15 | TRBJ2-2 | TRBV5-5 | CASSIDRPNTGELFF
15 | TRBJ1-6 | TRBV7-2 | CASSSHRAGDSPLHF
11 | TRBJ2-7 | TRBV6-2/TRBV6-3 | CASSYFREQYF
20 | TRBJ2-5 | TRBV7-8 | CASRRRRGLAGGPNQETQYF
15 | TRBJ2-7 | TRBV19 | CASSAGGGGYYEQYF
16 | TRBJ2-5 | TRBV6-5 | CASSYSSITPSETQYF
14 | TRBJ2-7 | TRBV5-1 | CASSSEVLTHEQYF
12 | TRBJ1-1 | TRBV14 | CASSQQGAEAFF
16 | TRBJ1-3 | TRBV28 | CASSFPGYNSGNTIYF
14 | TRBJ1-3 | TRBV19 | CASSQGTLGNTIYF
15 | TRBJ2-1 | TRBV7-3 | CASSPVGGSYNEQFF
15 | TRBJ2-3 | TRBV20-1 | CSARRDRGRTDTQYF
13 | TRBJ2-3 | TRBV18 | CASSRLREDTQYF
15 | TRBJ2-2 | TRBV7-2 | CASSVGLWGTGELFF
17 | TRBJ2-2 | TRBV15 | CATSRPMEQGHTGELFF
12 | TRBJ2-7 | TRBV20-1 | CSASLGGYEQYF
16 | TRBJ2-1 | TRBV7-3 | CASSASAGQGKNEQFF
16 | TRBJ2-7 | TRBV10-3 | CAISESSSGSSYEQYF
15 | TRBJ2-5 | TRBV10-3 | CAISEAAGSTGIQYF
17 | TRBJ2-5 | TRBV5-1 | CASSRRGISGVQETQYF
16 | TRBJ2-2 | TRBV28 | CASSFQLRPRAGELFF
13 | TRBJ2-2 | TRBV20-1 | CSAGTENTGELFF
11 | TRBJ2-7 | TRBV29-1 | CSVLQNYEQYF
15 | TRBJ2-1 | TRBV28 | CASGRPAPVYNEQFF
14 | TRBJ1-1 | TRBV20-1 | CSARDRKINTEAFF
15 | TRBJ2-5 | TRBV20-1 | CSAREGRERQETQYF